This T cell receptor beta chain was captured by sequencing in a study of glioma-infiltrating T cells after dendritic cell vaccination. Study details: Patients had newly diagnosed or recurrent glioblastoma and received dendritic cell vaccines. Broader study findings: Only a small number of patients had complete blood and tumor samples. Higher pretreatment TIL content predicted longer progression-free time and survival.

Primers: 60 V beta forward and 13 J beta reverse. Measured with immunoSEQ multiplex PCR; TCRdb has only the in-frame clones, and not every one. The profile shows about 82,000 clones, approximately 90% of them singletons. The count of this clone is one. No antigen is known for it. V was shortened by 0 bases and J by 6 bases, with 6 bases between the two germline ends. This CDR3 is built from 12 residues. CDR1 and CDR2 from the germline V gene are SGHNT and YYREEE (reference sequence). The sequence was obtained from a human donor with glioblastoma. The sequencing used blood, collected before dendritic cell vaccination. The chain combines TRBV5-4 with TRBJ1-2, with TRBD1 as a possible D gene (5 bases). The CDR3 nucleotides are TGTGCCAGCAGCTTGGCAGGGAATGGCTACACCTTC. This encodes CASSLAGNGYTF.